A selection of T cell receptor beta chains follows, all from one sample in a study of CD8 T cells in Susac syndrome. From the immunoSEQ multiplex PCR reads, TCRdb called clonotypes with MiXCR, one entry per CDR3 protein. The sample consists of about 120,000 distinct CDR3 sequences, 85% to 95% of them appearing once. The sample was CD8+ T cells from PBMCs. The receptors shown here come from a human donor in good health. Both conserved end residues are part of each CDR3. A D gene is named only where the DNA matches it firmly. Size tells how often a clone was seen (once, few, many) or the class of an expanded clone, and some rows leave it out.

cdr3_nt cdr3_aa clone_size d_call v_call cdr3_length j_call
TGTGCCAGCAGTTTAGACAGGGTCGGCTATGGCTACACCTTC CASSLDRVGYGYTF - TRBD1 TRBV28 14 TRBJ1-2
TGTGCCAGCAGCTTATTTGCCGAGGACAGGGCAAAGTCTGGGGCCAACGTCCTGACTTTC CASSLFAEDRAKSGANVLTF - TRBD1 TRBV7-3 20 TRBJ2-6
TGTGCCAGCAGCTTAGACCCAAGGGGAGACATTCAGTACTTC CASSLDPRGDIQYF once - TRBV11-2 14 TRBJ2-4
TGTGCCTGGGTGGGGGACACGAACACTGAAGCTTTCTTT CAWVGDTNTEAFF - - TRBV30 13 TRBJ1-1
TGCAGTGCTCAACCGGGGGCCTCTGGGGCCAACGTCCTGACTTTC CSAQPGASGANVLTF - - TRBV20-1 15 TRBJ2-6
TGTGCCAGCAGCTCCAAAGGACAGGGCCCTAGAATCTACAATGAGCAGTTCTTC CASSSKGQGPRIYNEQFF - TRBD1 TRBV7-9 18 TRBJ2-1
TGCGCCAGCAGCTTGGTAGGGACTAGCGGGGGCATGGATACGCAGTATTTT CASSLVGTSGGMDTQYF - TRBD2 TRBV5-1 17 TRBJ2-3
TGTGCCAGCAGGGGGACTAGCGGGAGCTCCGAGCAGTACTTC CASRGTSGSSEQYF once TRBD2 TRBV25-1 14 TRBJ2-7
TGTGCCATCAGTGAATACAGTGCTAATGAGCAGTTCTTC CAISEYSANEQFF - - TRBV10-3 13 TRBJ2-1
TGTGCCAGTGGACAGGGTGGGCCGGCCGGGGAGCTGTTTTTT CASGQGGPAGELFF - TRBD1 TRBV19 14 TRBJ2-2
TGTGCCAGCAGCCAAGATCGTATGACCTTTAGAGGAGATACGCAGTATTTT CASSQDRMTFRGDTQYF once - TRBV3-1 17 TRBJ2-3
TGTGCCAGCAGCCTCGCCCCCGTCGGTACTGAAGCTTTCTTT CASSLAPVGTEAFF - - TRBV28 14 TRBJ1-1
TGTGCCAGCAGCCCTCAGGGGGACAGGGCAGCGTCTGGGGCCAACGTCCTGACTTTC CASSPQGDRAASGANVLTF - TRBD1 TRBV3-1 19 TRBJ2-6
TGTGCCAGTACCCCGGGACAGACTAACACCGGGGAGCTGTTTTTT CASTPGQTNTGELFF - TRBD1 TRBV19 15 TRBJ2-2
TGTGCCAGCAGCAGGGCAACCACAGATACGCAGTATTTT CASSRATTDTQYF - - TRBV7-2 13 TRBJ2-3
TGCAGCGTTGAAGGGGTCAGGGACAACTATGGCTACACCTTC CSVEGVRDNYGYTF - - TRBV29-1 14 TRBJ1-2
TGTGCCAGCAGCTTAGGCTCTAGCGCCTCGGGCCAAGAGACCCAGTACTTC CASSLGSSASGQETQYF - - TRBV7-2 17 TRBJ2-5
TGCGCCAGCAGCCAAGCCGTGGGAGACGCGAACACCGGGGAGCTGTTTTTT CASSQAVGDANTGELFF few - TRBV4-1 17 TRBJ2-2
TGTGCCAGCAGCGAACGGGACAGCGTGAACTATGGCTACACCTTC CASSERDSVNYGYTF - TRBD1 TRBV7-2 15 TRBJ1-2
TGTGCCAGCAGTTCCATACTAGCGGGAGAGTCGCCTTCCTACAATGAGCAGTTCTTC CASSSILAGESPSYNEQFF - TRBD2 TRBV6-5 19 TRBJ2-1
TGTGCCAGCAGCCAGCCAGGGGCGGGGTATGGCTACACTTTC CASSQPGAGYGYTF few - TRBV3-1 14 TRBJ1-2
TGTGCCAGCAGTTACCATAGCGGCTCTAACTATGGCTACACCTTC CASSYHSGSNYGYTF - - TRBV6-2/TRBV6-3 15 TRBJ1-2
TGTGCCAGCAGTTGGGGCACGGGCCGGGGATACAGTGAGCAGTTCTTC CASSWGTGRGYSEQFF - - TRBV6-5 16 TRBJ2-1
TGTGCCATCAGTGAGTCTTCAGGGTTCGTCGGGGAGCTGTTTTTT CAISESSGFVGELFF - - TRBV10-3 15 TRBJ2-2
TGTGCCAGCAGCTTGTCTACGGGGGAAGCTTTCTTT CASSLSTGEAFF - - TRBV5-6 12 TRBJ1-1
TGTGCCAGCAGGGCCGCGAGCGAGACCTACGAGCAGTACTTC CASRAASETYEQYF - - TRBV28 14 TRBJ2-7
TGTGCCAGCAGCCAAGTTACCGGGGGGCCCTACAATGAGCAGTTCTTC CASSQVTGGPYNEQFF - - TRBV3-1 16 TRBJ2-1